These T cell receptor beta chains were read from a single sample in a study of PD-1 blockade in classical Hodgkin lymphoma. Method: immunoSEQ multiplex PCR; TCRdb's copy keeps in-frame clones and lacks some. Seen here are over 60,000 clones, roughly 89% observed once, and the top ten hold 10%. The sample here was peripheral blood mononuclear cells (PBMCs), taken before the fourth cycle of nivolumab. These receptors came from a human donor with classical Hodgkin lymphoma. Both conserved end residues are part of each CDR3. Fields, in order: V gene, clone size, D gene, J gene, CDR3 DNA, CDR3 protein. D genes are given only for firm matches. Size tells how often a clone was seen (once, few, many) or the class of an expanded clone, and some rows leave it out.

TRBV6-5	NA	TRBD1	TRBJ1-1	TGTGCCAGCAGTCCCCGGGACAGACGTAACACTGAAGCTTTCTTT	CASSPRDRRNTEAFF
TRBV27	few	NA	TRBJ2-5	TGTGCCAGCAGGACCGAAAATCAAGAGACCCAGTACTTC	CASRTENQETQYF
TRBV5-4	NA	NA	TRBJ1-1	TGTGCCAGCAGCTTGGCGCGCGGGGGCAGCGCTGAAGCTTTCTTT	CASSLARGGSAEAFF
TRBV2	NA	NA	TRBJ2-7	TGTGCCAGCAGCGTAGATACGAACGAGCAGTACTTC	CASSVDTNEQYF
TRBV5-6	NA	NA	TRBJ2-5	TGTGCCAGCAGCTTGAACTGGCACAGGGAAGAGACCCAGTACTTC	CASSLNWHREETQYF
TRBV30	NA	NA	TRBJ2-1	TGTGCCTGGGCTATAGGTTCAAGAAATGAGCAGTTCTTC	CAWAIGSRNEQFF
TRBV6-5	NA	NA	TRBJ1-2	TGTGCCAGCAGTTCCAGGACAGTCGGGGGCTACACCTTC	CASSSRTVGGYTF
TRBV4-1	NA	NA	TRBJ1-1	TGCGCCAGCAGCCAAGTATCGGGTTACACTGAAGCTTTCTTT	CASSQVSGYTEAFF
TRBV27	NA	TRBD1	TRBJ1-2	TGTGCCAGCAGTTTCGGGAGACAGGGATCGGGTGGCTACACCTTC	CASSFGRQGSGGYTF
TRBV19	NA	TRBD1	TRBJ2-6	TGTGCCAGTACTCCAGGGGGTGGGTCTGGGGCCAACGTCCTGACTTTC	CASTPGGGSGANVLTF
TRBV29-1	few	NA	TRBJ1-1	TGCAGCGTTCTACAGGGGAACACTGAAGCTTTCTTT	CSVLQGNTEAFF
TRBV5-4	NA	TRBD2	TRBJ2-1	TGTGCCAGCAGCTCTATGACTAGCGGGGGATCTGAGCAGTTCTTC	CASSSMTSGGSEQFF
TRBV10-3	NA	TRBD1	TRBJ2-7	TGTGCCACCACGACAGGGCCCTACGAGCAGTACTTC	CATTTGPYEQYF
TRBV7-9	NA	NA	TRBJ1-2	TGTGCCAGCAGCTTAAGGGCCATAGGAGACGGCTACACCTTC	CASSLRAIGDGYTF
TRBV19	NA	NA	TRBJ1-2	TGTGCCAGTACCCAGGGGACGACTAACTATGGCTACACCTTC	CASTQGTTNYGYTF
TRBV7-9	once	NA	TRBJ2-3	TGTGCCAGCAGTCCTGCGGATACGCAGTATTTT	CASSPADTQYF
TRBV18	NA	TRBD2	TRBJ2-1	TGTGCCAGCTCACAGAATAGCGGGGGGGCCCTCAGTGAGCAGTTCTTC	CASSQNSGGALSEQFF
TRBV2	NA	TRBD1	TRBJ1-1	TGTGCCAGCAGTTTCCGACAGGGCGTGAACACTGAAGCTTTCTTT	CASSFRQGVNTEAFF
TRBV5-6	NA	TRBD2	TRBJ2-1	TGTGCCAGCAGCTTCACTAGCGGGGGGCAGTTCTTC	CASSFTSGGQFF
TRBV27	NA	NA	TRBJ1-6	TGTGCCACTCCACAGGGAGATATCTATAATTCACCCCTCCACTTT	CATPQGDIYNSPLHF
TRBV4-1	NA	NA	TRBJ2-7	TGCGCCAGCAGCCATCCTCAGGGCTACGAGCAGTACTTC	CASSHPQGYEQYF
TRBV10-3	NA	TRBD2	TRBJ2-5	TGTGCCATCAGCCTAGCGGGGGTGCAAGAGACCCAGTACTTC	CAISLAGVQETQYF